This TCR beta chain was recovered during a study of blood T cell repertoires in COVID-19. This clone was observed a handful of times. Repertoires were generated with immunoSEQ multiplex PCR, while TCRdb's copy carries only in-frame clones and drops some. The sample includes 150,000 to 200,000 clones, approximately 80% of them seen just once. The germline V and J ends were trimmed by 2 bases and 0 bases, with 9 bases remaining between them. Germline V CDR1 and CDR2: SGHKS, YYEKEE (reference sequence). The CDR3 has 15 amino acids. The receptor was isolated from a woman aged 35 to 49 with COVID-19, enrolled during active disease. Material: peripheral blood. This chain links TRBV5-5 with TRBJ1-5, with D unclear. In DNA form, the CDR3 reads TGTGCCAGCAGCTTCTTACAGACTAGCAATCAGCCCCAGCATTTT. This encodes CASSFLQTSNQPQHF.